The 21 T cell receptor beta chains reported below all come from one sample, sequenced in a study of shared clonotypes between healthy human individuals. Measured with immunoSEQ multiplex PCR; TCRdb has only the in-frame clones, and not every one. The sample shows 90,000 to 120,000 clones, roughly two thirds of them seen only once. Sequenced sample: memory CD8+ T cells sorted from blood. Subset here: CD45RO+ cells pooled with CCR7-negative TemRA cells. These receptors were collected from a woman under 40 in good health.

V is TRBV29-1 and J is TRBJ1-2, with TRBD1 identical over 8 bases. The V gene's germline CDR1 is SQVTM and CDR2 ANQGSEA. The trim removed 1 base at V and 6 bases at J, leaving 10 bases unmatched. This CDR3 region has 15 residues. This chain's CDR3 is CSVEGLGQGLDGYTF. As DNA, the CDR3 is TGCAGCGTTGAAGGCCTTGGACAGGGCCTGGATGGCTACACCTTC.

The chain has TRBV25-1 and TRBJ2-7; 9 nucleotides agree with TRBD2. The junction had 14 bases not matched to a gene; V was cut back by 8 bases and J by 0 bases. The germline gives CDR1 MGHDK, CDR2 SYGVNS. There are 17 residues in the CDR3. The CDR3 DNA sequence: TGTGCCAGCGGAGAGACGCGGCGGGAGGGCCTCTCCTACGAGCAGTACTTC. This codes for CASGETRREGLSYEQYF.

To note about this clone: Other DNA sequences within the sample encode an identical CDR3. This chain joins TRBV5-6 and TRBJ2-1, with TRBD2 identical over 8 bases. Looked up from germline, CDR1 is SGHDT and CDR2 is YYEEEE. The junction had 5 bases not matched to a gene; V was cut back by 2 bases and J by 4 bases. There are 15 residues in the CDR3. This CDR3 is CASSLELAAYNEQFF. CDR3 nucleotides: TGTGCCAGCAGCTTAGAACTAGCGGCTTACAATGAGCAGTTCTTC.

The chain employs TRBV7-9 and TRBJ2-7; D might be TRBD1 (5 bases). V was pared by 5 bases and J by 0 bases, with 11 bases between. Per germline, CDR1 SEHNR and CDR2 FQNEAQ (reference sequence). This CDR3 is 14 amino acids long. The CDR3 protein is CASSRQTDSYEQYF. The DNA for the CDR3 is TGTGCCAGCAGCCGACAGACAGACTCCTACGAGCAGTACTTC.

CDR3 sequence reads: CASSHLLLGGQYTEAFF. The CDR3 DNA sequence: TGCGCCAGCAGCCACCTCCTGTTGGGGGGACAGTACACTGAAGCTTTCTTT. The chain carries TRBV4-1 and TRBJ1-1, with TRBD1 matching 7 bases. The V gene's germline CDR1 is MGHRA and CDR2 YSYEKL. The CDR3 runs to 17 residues. Trimming took 3 bases from V and 3 from J; bases not matched to a gene: 13.

The chain carries TRBV27 and TRBJ2-7; TRBD2 might be the D (5 bases). Per germline, CDR1 MNHEY and CDR2 SMNVEV (reference sequence). The CDR3 covers 17 residues. V was clipped by 3 bases and J by 4 bases, with 22 bases between them. The CDR3 region has the DNA TGTGCCAGCAGTTTTCAGAATCCGAGGGCCGGAGGTTACGAGCAGTACTTC. Its translation is CASSFQNPRAGGYEQYF.

This sequence joins TRBV9 and TRBJ1-3, with D tentatively TRBD1 (5 bases). Trimming stripped 3 bases from V and 0 bases from J, with 13 bases between. Germline V gene sequence: CDR1 SGDLS, CDR2 YYNGEE. This CDR3 spans 16 amino acids. This CDR3 reads CASSEPRGRSGNTIYF. Written as DNA, the CDR3 is TGTGCCAGCAGCGAACCCCGGGGCCGCTCTGGAAACACCATATATTTT.

The chain couples TRBV2 to TRBJ2-3, with 11 bases aligning to TRBD2. V lost 2 bases to trimming and J lost 3 bases; unmatched junction nucleotides: 4. The CDR3 contains 16 residues. Looked up from germline, CDR1 is SNHLY and CDR2 is FYNNEI. Here the CDR3 reads CASSEQLAGVTDTQYF. The CDR3 DNA is TGTGCCAGCAGTGAACAACTAGCGGGAGTAACAGATACGCAGTATTTT.

This clone has a single count. The chain has TRBV13 and TRBJ2-6; D may be TRBD1 (6 bases). CDR3 length: 16 amino acids. Looked up from germline, CDR1 is PRHDT and CDR2 is FYEKMQ (reference sequence). The V and J ends lost 6 bases and 3 bases respectively, with 15 bases between them. The chain's CDR3 is CASRITGFGGANVLTF. CDR3 DNA sequence: TGTGCCAGCAGAATCACAGGGTTCGGTGGGGCCAACGTCCTGACTTTC.

This clone occurred once. This chain uses TRBV28 with TRBJ2-3; D is undetermined. CDR1 MDHEN and CDR2 SYDVKM come from the germline V gene. This CDR3 has 16 amino acids. Trimming stripped 5 bases from V and 7 bases from J, with 22 bases between. The CDR3 sequence: CASSKGVYLFGYTQYF. As DNA, the CDR3 is TGTGCCAGCAGTAAAGGTGTCTATTTATTTGGGTATACGCAGTATTTT.

This clone was counted only a few times. The rearrangement joins TRBV28 to TRBJ2-7, with TRBD2 matching 7 bases. Germline assignment: CDR1 MDHEN and CDR2 SYDVKM. The CDR3 sequence is 15 residues long. Germline trimming cut 5 bases from V and 5 bases from J; bases unmatched to any gene: 12. The CDR3 bases are TGTGCCAGCAGTCCCCCCGCCGGCGGGAGCGACGAGCAGTACTTC. It specifies CASSPPAGGSDEQYF.

This clone was counted between two and nine times. V and J are TRBV4-1 and TRBJ2-7; D possibly corresponds to TRBD1 (5 bases). The CDR3 covers 16 residues. The germline gives CDR1 MGHRA, CDR2 YSYEKL. V dropped 0 bases and J dropped 1 base, with 13 bases sitting between them. Here the CDR3 DNA reads TGCGCCAGCAGCCAAGAGATCGGCAGGGTGTCCTACGAGCAGTACTTC. Encoded protein: CASSQEIGRVSYEQYF.

This sequence joins TRBV6-1 and TRBJ2-7; 8 positions agree with TRBD2. This CDR3 is 16 amino acids long. Per germline, CDR1 MNHNS and CDR2 SASEGT. The V gene end was trimmed by 4 bases and the J gene end by 1 base; junction bases not matched to a gene: 9. As DNA, the CDR3 is TGTGCCAGCAGTGGGGATAGCGGGACGGGGTCCTACGAGCAGTACTTC. It yields the protein CASSGDSGTGSYEQYF.

This chain joins TRBV28 and TRBJ2-2; D is unclear. The CDR3 is made up of 15 amino acids. Germline lookup yields CDR1 MDHEN and CDR2 SYDVKM. V was shortened by 6 bases and J by 5 bases, with 16 bases between the two germline ends. The CDR3 DNA sequence: TGTGCCAGCAGCTCCACCCAGTACCTTACCGGGGAGCTGTTTTTT. This translates into CASSSTQYLTGELFF.

V and J are TRBV25-1 and TRBJ1-3; D not certain. V was clipped by 2 bases and J by 3 bases, with 8 bases between them. This CDR3 spans 14 amino acids. Germline V gene data show CDR1 as MGHDK and CDR2 as SYGVNS. In DNA form, the CDR3 reads TGTGCCAGCAGTGAAGAGGGAGGTGGAAACACCATATATTTT. As protein: CASSEEGGGNTIYF.

This clone has just one count. The rearrangement links TRBV6-6 to TRBJ2-7; D gene uncertain. V lost 4 bases, J lost 3 bases, and 7 bases lay in between. Germline CDR1 and CDR2: MNHNY and SVGAGI (reference sequence). The CDR3 runs to 12 residues. CDR3 sequence (DNA): TGTGCCAGCAGTTCCTCGAACTACGAGCAGTACTTC. Encoded protein: CASSSSNYEQYF.

CDR3 sequence reads: CASRDPGTGNYEQYF. CDR3 DNA: TGTGCCAGCAGGGACCCCGGGACAGGGAACTACGAGCAGTACTTC. The rearrangement uses TRBV6-6 and TRBJ2-7; TRBD1 matches at 9 bases. Germline CDR1 MNHNY, CDR2 SVGAGI (reference sequence). The CDR3 spans 15 residues. V was clipped by 6 bases and J by 3 bases; unmatched bases: 9.

This clone was counted a single time. The chain couples TRBV11-3 to TRBJ2-7; 9 bases fit TRBD2. J gave up 3 bases and V 0 bases, and 3 bases lay outside the gene matches. This CDR3 region has 15 residues. Germline assignment: CDR1 SGHNT and CDR2 YENEEA. The CDR3 spells CASSLDSGSVYEQYF. Here the CDR3 DNA reads TGTGCCAGCAGCTTAGATAGCGGGAGTGTCTACGAGCAGTACTTC.

The V call is TRBV7-6, the J call TRBJ2-1, with D uncertain. The CDR3 covers 12 residues. V lost 2 bases, J lost 8 bases, and 7 bases lay in between. CDR1 SGHVS and CDR2 FNYEAQ come from the germline V gene. CDR3 nucleotide sequence: TGTGCCAGCAGCTTAAAGAGAGATGAGCAGTTCTTC. This encodes CASSLKRDEQFF.

The chain is built from TRBV10-3 and TRBJ2-7, with D possibly TRBD1 on 5 matching bases. V was shortened by 8 bases and J by 7 bases, with 18 bases between the two germline ends. The CDR3 has 13 amino acids. Germline CDR1 and CDR2: ENHRY and SYGVKD. The CDR3 spells CAIQADNHPEQYF. Written as DNA, the CDR3 is TGTGCCATCCAGGCGGACAACCACCCGGAGCAGTACTTC.

The chain links TRBV6-5 to TRBJ2-7; TRBD2 matches at 7 bases. Germline loops: CDR1 MNHEY, CDR2 SVGAGI. The CDR3 consists of 15 residues. V shed 6 bases, J shed 2 bases, and the junction held 10 bases outside the gene matches. The chain's CDR3 is CASRRAGDGTYEQYF. In nucleotides, the CDR3 is TGTGCCAGCAGGCGGGCGGGGGACGGAACCTACGAGCAGTACTTC.